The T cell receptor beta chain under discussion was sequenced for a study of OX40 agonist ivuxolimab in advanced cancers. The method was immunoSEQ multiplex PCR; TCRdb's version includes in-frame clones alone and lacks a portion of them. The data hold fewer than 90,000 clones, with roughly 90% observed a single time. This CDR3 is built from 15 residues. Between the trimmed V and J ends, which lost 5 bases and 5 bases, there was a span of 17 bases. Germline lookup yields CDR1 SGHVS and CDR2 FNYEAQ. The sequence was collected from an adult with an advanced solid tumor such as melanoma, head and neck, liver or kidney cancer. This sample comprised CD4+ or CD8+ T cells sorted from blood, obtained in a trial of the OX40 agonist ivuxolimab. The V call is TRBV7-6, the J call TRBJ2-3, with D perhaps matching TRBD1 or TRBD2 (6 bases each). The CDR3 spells CASSPGGGVLDTQYF. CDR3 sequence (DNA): TGTGCCAGCAGCCCTGGAGGGGGAGTTTTAGATACGCAGTATTTT.